One sample yielded the 21 T cell receptor beta chains listed below, sequenced in a study of T cell responses to AZD1222 COVID-19 vaccine. Measured with immunoSEQ multiplex PCR; TCRdb has only the in-frame clones, and not every one. The sample contains 110,000 to 150,000 clones, approximately 90% of which appear only once. The material sequenced was peripheral blood, taken on day 0 of AZD1222 vaccination. These receptors originate from an adult in good health.

In its sample, this clone was seen a few times. V and J are TRBV5-4 and TRBJ2-7; a weak D match, TRBD2 (6 bases). The CDR3 has 13 amino acids. Germline lookup yields CDR1 SGHNT and CDR2 YYREEE (reference sequence). V lost 4 bases and J lost 5, with 13 bases in between. The CDR3 here is CASSHSRGDEQYF. CDR3 bases: TGTGCCAGCAGCCATTCCCGCGGGGACGAGCAGTACTTC.

The CDR3 protein is CASSLEGGYSPLHF. Here the CDR3 DNA reads TGTGCCAGCAGCTTGGAGGGCGGTTATTCACCCCTCCACTTT. The rearrangement uses TRBV7-9 and TRBJ1-6; D is unclear. V dropped 3 bases and J dropped 8 bases, with 11 bases sitting between them. The CDR3 sequence is 14 residues long. From germline, CDR1 is SEHNR and CDR2 FQNEAQ (reference sequence).

This sequence joins TRBV5-8 and TRBJ2-1, with a weak D call TRBD2 (5 bases). This CDR3 has 15 amino acids. Per germline, CDR1 SGHTS and CDR2 YDEGEE. Trimming shortened V by 3 bases and J by 2 bases, and 12 bases separated the two germline ends. CDR3 DNA sequence: TGTGCCAGCAGCTCTCGAGAGGGAGCCTACAATGAGCAGTTCTTC. Protein product: CASSSREGAYNEQFF.

The rearrangement joins TRBV5-8 to TRBJ1-5; tentative D call: TRBD1 (6 bases). The CDR3 spans 16 residues. Trimming removed 0 bases at V and 3 bases at J, with 13 bases between. Germline lookup yields CDR1 SGHTS and CDR2 YDEGEE. CDR3 residues: CASSLEQGLNNQPQHF. CDR3 nucleotide sequence: TGTGCCAGCAGCTTGGAACAGGGCCTCAACAATCAGCCCCAGCATTTT.

This rearrangement joins TRBV14 to TRBJ1-6; the D gene is possibly TRBD1 (5 bases). The CDR3 contains 16 residues. The ends were cut back, 5 bases at V and 9 bases at J, with 20 bases in the middle. Germline lookup yields CDR1 SGHDN and CDR2 FVKESK. CDR3 sequence (DNA): TGTGCCAGCAGCGACCCGGGACCCAATCGGGGTTCACCCCTCCACTTT. It specifies CASSDPGPNRGSPLHF.

The chain carries TRBV3-1 (or the pseudogene TRBV3-2) and TRBJ1-5; a possible D gene is TRBD1 (6 bases). V shed 3 bases and J shed 6 bases, with 6 bases lying between them. The CDR3 spans 12 residues. Germline CDR1 is LGHDT and CDR2 is YNNKEL (reference sequence). The CDR3: CASSQGAQPQHF. CDR3 DNA: TGTGCCAGCAGCCAGGGGGCTCAGCCCCAGCATTTT.

The chain links TRBV30 to TRBJ2-7; D is unresolved. Per germline, CDR1 GTSNPN and CDR2 SVGIG (reference sequence). The CDR3 covers 12 residues. Deletions cut 3 bases from V and 5 bases from J, with 11 bases between. In nucleotides, the CDR3 is TGTGCCTGGAGCCGCCGTTGGGACGAGCAGTACTTC. Amino acids: CAWSRRWDEQYF.

Only one count was recorded for this clone. This chain links TRBV18 with TRBJ1-1; no firm D call. This CDR3 contains 13 residues. V was shortened by 8 bases and J by 2 bases, with 12 bases between the two germline ends. Germline CDR1 reads KGHSH; CDR2 reads LQKENI. CDR3 in DNA: TGTGCCAGCCTTGCAGGTCCTAACACTGAAGCTTTCTTT. Protein sequence: CASLAGPNTEAFF.

The chain couples TRBV11-2 to TRBJ2-1; no firm D call. The germline V and J ends were trimmed by 0 bases and 6 bases, with 6 bases remaining between them. In germline, CDR1 is SGHAT, CDR2 FQNNGV. This CDR3 region has 13 residues. CDR3 sequence reads: CASSLEGINEQFF. The CDR3 bases are TGTGCCAGCAGCTTAGAGGGAATCAATGAGCAGTTCTTC.

The chain couples TRBV11-2 to TRBJ2-1, with no clear D. Trimming cost V 4 bases and J 3 bases, with 13 bases left between them. Germline V gene lookup returns CDR1 SGHAT and CDR2 FQNNGV. The CDR3 sequence is 15 residues long. The CDR3, as DNA: TGTGCCAGCAGCTCCTCTCGGGTCCTCTACAATGAGCAGTTCTTC. It yields the protein CASSSSRVLYNEQFF. Supplemented by reference TRBV11-2 and TRBJ2-1, the full variable domain reads EAGVAQSPRYKIIEKRQSVAFWCNPISGHATLYWYQQILGQGPKLLIQFQNNGVVDDSQLPKDRFSAERLKGVDSTLKIQPAKLEDSAVYLCASSSSRVLYNEQFFGPGTRLTVL.

The chain uses TRBV13 and TRBJ2-5, with 8 bases aligning to TRBD2. Trimming took 5 bases from V and 4 from J; bases not matched to a gene: 12. Germline CDR1 reads PRHDT; CDR2 reads FYEKMQ (reference sequence). The CDR3 totals 16 residues. The CDR3 loop reads CASSPPGTRGRETQYF. The CDR3 bases are TGTGCCAGCAGCCCTCCCGGGACTAGGGGAAGAGAGACCCAGTACTTC.

The chain couples TRBV15 to TRBJ1-5; D is unresolved. The CDR3 is 15 residues long. V gave up 1 base and J gave up 5 bases, with 12 bases separating them. The germline V gene has CDR1 LNHNV and CDR2 YYDKDF (reference sequence). CDR3 amino acids: CATSRGRGADQPQHF. CDR3 DNA: TGTGCCACCAGCAGAGGGAGAGGCGCAGATCAGCCCCAGCATTTT.

This chain joins TRBV7-2 and TRBJ2-7, with D perhaps matching TRBD1 or TRBD2 (5 bases each). Germline V gene data show CDR1 as SGHTA and CDR2 as FQGNSA. The CDR3 extends over 15 amino acids. V was pared by 5 bases and J by 2 bases, with 16 bases between. CDR3: CASSPRWDGPYEQYF. The CDR3 DNA follows: TGTGCCAGCAGCCCCCGGTGGGACGGACCCTACGAGCAGTACTTC.

This chain connects TRBV5-1 to TRBJ2-5, with D maybe TRBD1 (5 bases). V was cut by 9 bases and J by 7 bases, with 22 bases left in between. The CDR3 runs to 14 residues. CDR1 and CDR2 (germline): SGHRS, YFSETQ. CDR3 sequence: CATSPGNWGTTQYF. The CDR3 nucleotides are TGCGCCACCTCCCCCGGTAACTGGGGCACGACCCAGTACTTC. Looking up the rest from reference TRBV5-1 and TRBJ2-5 gives the full variable domain: KAGVTQTPRYLIKTRGQQVTLSCSPISGHRSVSWYQQTPGQGLQFLFEYFSETQRNKGNFPGRFSGRQFSNSRSEMNVSTLELGDSALYLCATSPGNWGTTQYFGPGTRLLVL.

This clone has just one count. The chain combines TRBV2 with TRBJ2-1, with D possibly TRBD2 on 7 matching bases. The V and J ends lost 6 bases and 7 bases respectively, with 19 bases between them. Germline V lookup: CDR1 SNHLY, CDR2 FYNNEI. The CDR3 has 15 amino acids. The CDR3 DNA reads as TGTGCCAGCAGCCTAGGGGGGGGCGGGACAAATGAGCAGTTCTTC. Translation: CASSLGGGGTNEQFF.

J is TRBJ1-4 and V is TRBV6-2 or TRBV6-3; D gene uncertain. The V end was cut by 4 bases, the J end by 0 bases, with 15 bases between. Looked up from germline, CDR1 is MNHEY and CDR2 is SVGEGT. The CDR3 is made up of 17 amino acids. The CDR3 reads CASSFFPGSPTNEKLFF. DNA of the CDR3: TGTGCCAGCAGTTTCTTCCCGGGGTCTCCAACTAATGAAAAACTGTTTTTT.

This clone has just one count. The CDR3 DNA sequence: TGTGCCAGCAGCTCCAACCAGGGCCGTGAGCAGTTCTTC. Its translation is CASSSNQGREQFF. J is TRBJ2-1 and V is TRBV7-9; D is possibly TRBD1 (5 bases). Looked up from germline, CDR1 is SEHNR and CDR2 is FQNEAQ (reference sequence). The V and J ends lost 4 bases and 9 bases respectively, with 13 bases between them. CDR3 length: 13 residues.

The chain couples TRBV2 to TRBJ2-7; D is perhaps TRBD1 (6 bases). Trimming removed 6 bases from V and 5 bases from J, with 11 bases in between. This CDR3 comprises 12 residues. Germline values: CDR1 SNHLY, CDR2 FYNNEI. The CDR3 DNA sequence: TGTGCCAGCAGACAGGGTCTGAACGAGCAGTACTTC. It codes for CASRQGLNEQYF. Full variable domain (missing parts from reference TRBV2 and TRBJ2-7): EPEVTQTPSHQVTQMGQEVILRCVPISNHLYFYWYRQILGQKVEFLVSFYNNEISEKSEIFDDQFSVERPDGSNFTLKIRSTKLEDSAMYFCASRQGLNEQYFGPGTRLTVT.

This chain uses TRBV27 with TRBJ2-1; D unclear. The CDR3 covers 14 residues. With 5 bases removed from V and 2 bases from J, the gap between germline ends came to 10 bases. Germline V gives CDR1 MNHEY, CDR2 SMNVEV (reference sequence). The CDR3 bases are TGTGCCAGCAGTAGGATTAGCCCCTACAATGAGCAGTTCTTC. Its translation: CASSRISPYNEQFF.

The V gene is TRBV6-5, the J gene TRBJ1-2; 8 nucleotides match TRBD1. This CDR3 has 14 amino acids. Looked up from germline, CDR1 is MNHEY and CDR2 is SVGAGI. Trimming cost V 7 bases and J 0 bases; bases outside gene matches: 4. This CDR3 reads CASNPGGPNYGYTF. DNA of the CDR3: TGTGCCAGCAACCCAGGGGGCCCTAACTATGGCTACACCTTC.

This clone showed up many times. The chain couples TRBV7-9 to TRBJ1-2, with 8 bases fitting TRBD1. The germline V gene has CDR1 SEHNR and CDR2 FQNEAQ (reference sequence). J was trimmed by 8 bases and V by 2 bases; bases with no gene match: 16. This CDR3 comprises 17 residues. The CDR3 is CASSLPFAGTGEEGYTF. Written as DNA, the CDR3 is TGTGCCAGCAGCTTACCCTTTGCAGGGACAGGCGAGGAGGGCTACACCTTC.